This TCR beta chain is from a study of blood T cell repertoires in COVID-19 (dated by TCRdb to 2020 to 2021). For the wider study: Samples covering the acute and convalescent phases of COVID-19 were provided by collaborators in the United States, Italy and Spain. Where available, HLA class I and class II types were obtained from metadata supplied by the sample provider rather than from assay-based typing. The repertoires were made available in a free public database intended to serve as a resource for research on the immune response to SARS-CoV-2. The material from the prospective study consisted of cDNA or gDNA derived from T cells, B-cell-depleted T cells, or PBMCs. Sample metadata almost always included a de-identified subject ID, COVID-19 status, age in years and sex. The samples were drawn from the first 160 participants of the ongoing ImmuneRACE study and from 1,200 or so subjects provided by 6 global collaborators. The dataset comprised deeply sampled blood TCRbeta repertoires from subjects exposed to, actively infected with, or recovered from COVID-19. The paper as a whole reports these results and caveats: Clinical and demographic metadata were provided uncurated, with the amount varying by source and participant.

Points on this clone: Its antigen remains undetermined. Base qualities are not provided; no much larger clone lies one nucleotide away.

The CDR3 starts with the cysteine, ends with the phenylalanine, and has 15 residues. The CDR3 DNA has 45 bases and is translated from base 1. Deletion took 7 bases off V and 5 bases off J, with a span of 17 bases between the germline ends. The CDR1 and CDR2 encoded by the germline V gene (reference sequence) are LNHDA and SQIVND. The immunoSEQ Assay, a bias-controlled multiplex PCR, was used to amplify TCRbeta CDR3 regions from genomic DNA. As for how the authors treated the data: The number of nucleated cells in each sample was estimated by amplification of reference gene primers within the assay. To quantify the absolute abundance of each unique TCRbeta CDR3 rearrangement, sequence reads were collapsed and filtered. For each sample, productive Simpson clonality was calculated as the square root of Simpson's diversity index across productive rearrangements. The source is immuneACCESS, and TCRdb retained only in-frame sequences with V and J called. Part of the clones is not carried over; for the studies checked, unresolved V genes explain less than half of this, and the remainder is unexplained. The V and J calls and the clone size are those of that table, but D and trimming were determined from the DNA. The sample table records over 120,000 clones; 88% of these occur just once. The ten largest clones add up to 1.8% of the sample.

Collaborating institutions collected whole blood in K2EDTA tubes following their own protocols. Collaborator samples were shipped for TCRbeta analysis as frozen whole blood, isolated PBMCs, or DNA extracted from either sample type. The receptor's source is a man between 65 and 80 years old with acute or convalescent COVID-19. The chain links TRBV19 with TRBJ2-2, with the identity of the D gene unclear. Material: peripheral blood. CDR3 sequence: CASTPGVGRTGELFF. Here is the DNA: TGTGCCAGTACCCCAGGTGTGGGCCGGACCGGGGAGCTGTTTTTT.